This T cell receptor beta chain came from a study of blood T cell repertoires in COVID-19. Looking at the study overall: Samples representing acute and convalescent COVID-19 were sourced from the United States, Italy and Spain.

Across 20 to 25 US areas, participants ranged in age from 18 to 89 years. J gave up 4 bases and V 5 bases, and 10 bases lay outside the gene matches. Germline values: CDR1 LNHDA, CDR2 SQIVND (reference sequence). The CDR3 runs to 15 residues. Original handling: Estimated nucleated cell counts came from reference gene primer amplification. Measured with immunoSEQ multiplex PCR; TCRdb has only the in-frame clones, and not every one. V and J calls and clone size are copied from that table; D and trimming were computed from the DNA. The data hold hundreds of thousands of clones, with around 92% observed a single time.

Specimen: PBMCs or T cells enriched from blood (not recorded which). The receptor's source is a woman in her forties or fifties who had been exposed to COVID-19. V is TRBV19 and J is TRBJ1-2; 7 bases align to TRBD1. The CDR3 protein is CASSSSDRLVYGYTF. The CDR3 DNA reads as TGTGCCAGTAGTTCCTCGGACAGGCTCGTCTATGGCTACACCTTC.